This T cell receptor (beta chain) emerged from a study of Graves' ophthalmopathy and Graves' hyperthyroidism. Findings and caveats of the study: Blood also contained most of the expanded thyroid clonotypes above 0.001 frequency.

Trimming at V came to 2 bases and at J to 3 bases, leaving 1 base not matched to a gene. Germline CDR1 reads ENHRY; CDR2 reads SYGVKD. This CDR3 spans 14 amino acids. Amplifying from RNA transcripts, the study obtained TCR beta CDR3 regions. In the first round, RT-PCR was carried out with HTBI primers, and a multiplex PCR formed the second round. TCRdb analysed the multiplex PCR reads with MiXCR anew, one entry per CDR3 protein. The sample lists around 520,000 distinct CDR3 sequences, less than 40% occurring once. This clonotype was observed many times. No antigen is known for it. Establishment of the diagnosis relied upon clinical symptoms, serum thyroxine, TRAb, thyroid ultrasound and orbital computed tomography.

The source is an adult man with Graves' hyperthyroidism. The sequencing sample was made of peripheral blood or thyroid tissue (not recorded which). The chain is built from TRBV10-3 and TRBJ2-7, with 10 bases that match TRBD2. In DNA form, the CDR3 reads TGTGCCATCAGTGAGGTAGCGGGAGGCTACGAGCAGTACTTC. Translation gives CAISEVAGGYEQYF.